This is a list of T cell receptor beta chains from one sample in a study of cytomegalovirus exposure and HLA in healthy donors. Sequencing was performed with immunoSEQ multiplex PCR; in TCRdb, only in-frame clones are kept and a portion is missing. Of roughly 73,000 clones in the sample, over 70% were seen once. The sequencing input was PBMCs. These receptors came from a man in his 70s in good health and CMV-seronegative. Each CDR3 is given with its conserved first and last residue. The D gene is left open where the match is weak. The size field is filled for only some rows; it gives once, few, many or a size class.

v_gene	j_gene	d_gene	abundance	CDR3aa	CDR3nt
TRBV11-2	TRBJ2-7	TRBD2	NA	CASSLEGTSGYEQYF	TGTGCCAGCAGCTTAGAAGGGACTAGCGGCTACGAGCAGTACTTC
TRBV5-4	TRBJ2-1	TRBD2	NA	CASSSPSLRGGRGGNEQFF	TGTGCCAGCAGCTCACCCTCCCTACGAGGCGGGAGGGGTGGCAATGAGCAGTTCTTC
TRBV10-3	TRBJ2-4	NA	NA	CAISESTDKNIQYF	TGTGCCATCAGTGAGTCGACTGACAAAAACATTCAGTACTTC
TRBV18	TRBJ2-5	NA	NA	CASSYTSGNEETQYF	TGTGCCAGCTCCTACACGTCAGGGAACGAAGAGACCCAGTACTTC
TRBV9	TRBJ2-1	TRBD2	NA	CASSPQSGRASGNEQFF	TGTGCCAGCAGCCCTCAAAGCGGGAGGGCCTCTGGAAATGAGCAGTTCTTC
TRBV5-4	TRBJ1-2	NA	NA	CASIDRGAADYGYTF	TGTGCCAGCATCGATCGCGGGGCTGCGGACTATGGCTACACCTTC
TRBV6-6	TRBJ2-7	NA	NA	CASRGQGPPSEQYF	TGTGCCAGCAGGGGACAAGGACCACCCTCCGAGCAGTACTTC
TRBV29-1	TRBJ2-7	TRBD2	few	CSVEISPSGGSYEQYF	TGCAGCGTTGAAATTTCCCCGAGCGGGGGATCGTACGAGCAGTACTTC
TRBV18	TRBJ2-3	NA	NA	CASSAGDTQYF	TGTGCCAGCTCGGCAGGGGATACGCAGTATTTT
TRBV6-6	TRBJ2-3	TRBD2	NA	CASIRGREGRVDTQYF	TGTGCCAGCATCCGGGGGCGGGAGGGCCGGGTAGATACGCAGTATTTT
TRBV18	TRBJ2-7	NA	few	CASSETGYYEQYF	TGTGCCAGCTCAGAAACAGGATACTACGAGCAGTACTTC
TRBV11-3	TRBJ2-3	NA	NA	CASSSGQMGDTQYF	TGTGCCAGCAGCTCGGGACAAATGGGAGATACGCAGTATTTT
TRBV27	TRBJ2-3	NA	NA	CASSSTRLADTQYF	TGTGCCAGCAGTTCGACTCGACTCGCCGATACGCAGTATTTT
TRBV18	TRBJ2-7	NA	NA	CASSPPGGLEQYF	TGTGCCAGCTCACCACCGGGGGGGCTCGAGCAGTACTTC
TRBV5-6	TRBJ2-3	TRBD1	NA	CASSFSGTADTQYF	TGTGCCAGCAGCTTCTCCGGGACAGCAGATACGCAGTATTTT
TRBV5-6	TRBJ2-2	TRBD2	NA	CASSSRTSGAMNTGELFF	TGTGCCAGCAGCTCCAGGACTAGCGGGGCGATGAACACCGGGGAGCTGTTTTTT